This T cell receptor (beta chain) came from a study of T cells expressing NK-cell markers. From germline, CDR1 is SGHRS and CDR2 YFSETQ. CDR3 size: 14 residues. TCRdb reworked the 5' RACE reads into one entry per CDR3 protein, no DNA. The sample table sets out around 280,000 distinct CDR3 sequences. Overall study results and limits: Dominant NKG2C+ clonotypes in a handful of donors made up about 1.0-7.0% of CD8+ T cells. Whether expanded NKG2C-expressing T cell clones recognize HCMV is unknown.

Remarks on this clonotype: The antigen remains undetermined.

The genes are TRBV5-1 and TRBJ2-5; no DNA is available, so the TRBD2 call from TCRdb remains unchecked. Material: blood T cells: a sorted CD56 or NKG2C T cell subset, CD4+ or CD8+ T cells, or bulk PBMC T cells (not recorded which). The sequence came from a young man in good health. The CDR3 is CASSLSRTPETQYF.